This entry lists 26 T cell receptor beta chains sequenced from one sample in a study of T cell responses to AZD1222 COVID-19 vaccine. Profiling relied on immunoSEQ multiplex PCR, and the TCRdb table lists in-frame clones only, not all of them. In the table there are more than 150,000 clones, 75% to 90% of which are singletons. Material: peripheral blood, obtained on day 0 of MenACWY control vaccination. The receptors stem from an adult in good health.

The rearrangement joins TRBV29-1 to TRBJ2-1; D not resolved. Trimming removed 2 bases at V and 4 bases at J, with 15 bases between. The CDR3 runs 15 residues. Per the germline V gene, CDR1 is SQVTM and CDR2 is ANQGSEA. CDR3 bases: TGCAGCGTTGAACTAGTTGTGTCCCAATACAATGAGCAGTTCTTC. This sequence encodes CSVELVVSQYNEQFF.

This rearrangement joins TRBV12-3 or TRBV12-4 to TRBJ2-3, with D perhaps matching TRBD2 (5 bases). The CDR3 spans 13 residues. Trimming left V 6 bases short and J 3 bases short, with 10 bases between. The DNA for the CDR3 is TGTGCCAGCAGCCCCGGCGGGACAGATACGCAGTATTTT. This sequence encodes CASSPGGTDTQYF.

The chain combines TRBV4-2 with TRBJ1-6; D remains ambiguous. The CDR3 sequence is 14 residues long. From germline, CDR1 is LGHNA and CDR2 YNFKEQ. V lost 0 bases and J 9 bases, leaving 9 bases between the germline ends. CDR3 loop: CASSQDIQSSPLHF. CDR3 sequence (DNA): TGTGCCAGCAGCCAAGATATACAGTCTTCACCCCTCCACTTT.

The J gene is TRBJ1-5, the V gene TRBV28, with D possibly TRBD1 on 5 matching bases. The length of the CDR3 is 19 residues. Germline CDR1 MDHEN, CDR2 SYDVKM. The V end was cut by 6 bases, the J end by 0 bases, with 24 bases between. This CDR3 is CASSPFPGTGIYSNQPQHF. As DNA, the CDR3 is TGTGCCAGCAGCCCATTTCCCGGGACGGGAATCTATAGCAATCAGCCCCAGCATTTT.

Points on this clone: Other DNA sequences in this sample translate to the same CDR3. The V and J genes are TRBV19 and TRBJ1-1; D possibly corresponds to TRBD1 (5 bases). V lost 3 bases to trimming and J lost 3 bases, with 5 bases between them. CDR1 is LNHDA, CDR2 SQIVND, per germline (reference sequence). This CDR3 has 12 residues. The DNA for the CDR3 is TGTGCCAGTAGTATCAGGGACACTGAAGCTTTCTTT. It is translated as CASSIRDTEAFF.

Concerning this clone itself: Within the sample, other DNA sequences also encode this same CDR3. This chain connects TRBV30 to TRBJ2-7; D is perhaps TRBD2 (6 bases). Trimming cost V 1 base and J 3 bases, with 10 bases left between them. This CDR3 has 13 amino acids. Germline-derived CDR1 and CDR2 are GTSNPN and SVGIG (reference sequence). The CDR3 sequence: CAWSAGTGYEQYF. CDR3 in DNA: TGTGCCTGGAGTGCTGGGACTGGCTACGAGCAGTACTTC.

The CDR3 sequence: CASSIVPNEKLFF. The CDR3, as DNA: TGTGCCAGTAGTATAGTCCCGAATGAAAAACTGTTTTTT. The J gene is TRBJ1-4, the V gene TRBV19; no clear D. The CDR3 has 13 residues. Germline loops: CDR1 LNHDA, CDR2 SQIVND (reference sequence). V lost 1 base and J lost 5, with 5 bases in between.

The rearrangement uses TRBV23-1 and TRBJ1-5; 8 bases agree with TRBD1. TRBV23-1 is an ORF, and what it does is uncertain. The ends lost 1 base at V and 5 bases at J; junction bases unmatched: 7. CDR3 size: 16 residues. The CDR3: CASSQWDGQGDQPQHF. The CDR3 DNA follows: TGCGCCAGCAGTCAATGGGACGGACAGGGAGATCAGCCCCAGCATTTT.

The chain couples TRBV19 to TRBJ2-7, with 10 bases fitting TRBD2. CDR1 and CDR2 (germline): LNHDA, SQIVND (reference sequence). V trimming: 4 bases; J trimming: 3 bases; junction bases outside the gene matches: 6. The CDR3 loop spans 15 amino acids. CDR3 in amino acids: CASSSGTSVLYEQYF. CDR3 coding DNA: TGTGCCAGTAGTAGCGGGACTAGCGTACTCTACGAGCAGTACTTC. The complete variable domain, with remaining parts taken from reference TRBV19 and TRBJ2-7, reads DGGITQSPKYLFRKEGQNVTLSCEQNLNHDAMYWYRQDPGQGLRLIYYSQIVNDFQKGDIAEGYSVSREKKESFPLTVTSAQKNPTAFYLCASSSGTSVLYEQYFGPGTRLTVT.

V and J are TRBV19 and TRBJ1-3, with D possibly TRBD1 on 6 matching bases. CDR1 and CDR2 from the germline V gene are LNHDA and SQIVND (reference sequence). CDR3 length: 18 residues. Trimming pared 0 bases from V and 0 bases from J, leaving 15 bases between. The CDR3 region is CASSIDGSGTSSGNTIYF. The CDR3 bases are TGTGCCAGTAGTATAGATGGCAGCGGGACATCCTCTGGAAACACCATATATTTT.

V usage is TRBV14 and J usage is TRBJ2-3, with a weak D call TRBD2 (6 bases). Per the germline V gene, CDR1 is SGHDN and CDR2 is FVKESK. V was cut by 4 bases and J by 0 bases, with 14 bases left in between. The CDR3 sequence is 16 residues long. The CDR3 loop is CASSLRTTTSTDTQYF. The CDR3 DNA reads as TGTGCCAGCAGCCTCAGGACTACAACTAGCACAGATACGCAGTATTTT.

This clone was detected a few times. The chain combines TRBV28 with TRBJ1-2, with D possibly TRBD1 on 6 matching bases. Deletions cut 6 bases from V and 5 bases from J, with 13 bases between. Germline V gives CDR1 MDHEN, CDR2 SYDVKM. This CDR3 contains 13 residues. In DNA, the CDR3 is TGTGCCAGCAGCGCCGGGACACAGTATGGCTACACCTTC. Translated: CASSAGTQYGYTF.

V gene TRBV9 combines with J gene TRBJ2-5; no definite D call. V lost 6 bases and J lost 0, with 6 bases in between. The length of the CDR3 is 12 residues. From germline, CDR1 is SGDLS and CDR2 YYNGEE. The CDR3 nucleotides read TGTGCCAGCATATGGGACCAAGAGACCCAGTACTTC. Translation gives CASIWDQETQYF. Full variable domain (outside the CDR3, taken from reference TRBV9 and TRBJ2-5): DSGVTQTPKHLITATGQRVTLRCSPRSGDLSVYWYQQSLDQGLQFLIQYYNGEERAKGNILERFSAQQFPDLHSELNLSSLELGDSALYFCASIWDQETQYFGPGTRLLVL.

The V gene is TRBV29-1, the J gene TRBJ2-4; 7 nucleotides match TRBD1. This CDR3 contains 12 residues. Germline CDR1 reads SQVTM; CDR2 reads ANQGSEA. Trimming removed 4 bases from V and 5 bases from J; junction bases left unmatched: 2. This CDR3 is CSVAGTENIQYF. The CDR3 DNA reads as TGCAGCGTTGCCGGGACAGAAAACATTCAGTACTTC.

The rearrangement links TRBV5-1 to TRBJ2-5; 7 bases agree with TRBD1. This CDR3 spans 14 amino acids. The V gene's germline CDR1 is SGHRS and CDR2 YFSETQ. V was pared by 4 bases and J by 5 bases, with 8 bases of the junction left unmatched. The CDR3 DNA sequence: TGCGCCAGCAGCACCGGACAGGAACGGGAGACCCAGTACTTC. It codes for CASSTGQERETQYF.

The J gene is TRBJ2-3, the V gene TRBV19; D remains ambiguous. The CDR3 is 15 residues long. The V and J ends lost 5 bases and 0 bases respectively, with 12 bases between them. The germline V gene encodes CDR1 LNHDA and CDR2 SQIVND (reference sequence). Here the CDR3 reads CASSLAAASTDTQYF. The CDR3 DNA sequence: TGTGCCAGTAGTTTGGCTGCCGCTAGCACAGATACGCAGTATTTT.

The V call is TRBV27, the J call TRBJ1-2; D unclear. CDR1 MNHEY and CDR2 SMNVEV come from the germline V gene (reference sequence). The CDR3 consists of 17 residues. V was pared by 4 bases and J by 4 bases, with 22 bases between. The chain's CDR3 is CASSSKTGIKGRYGYTF. DNA of the CDR3: TGTGCCAGCAGTTCCAAAACCGGGATCAAAGGGCGCTATGGCTACACCTTC.

The rearrangement joins TRBV28 to TRBJ1-5, with TRBD1 matching 10 bases. The trim removed 7 bases at V and 5 bases at J, leaving 11 bases unmatched. The CDR3 has 16 amino acids. CDR1 is MDHEN, CDR2 SYDVKM, per germline. CDR3 sequence: CASTNLGTGEDQPQHF. DNA of the CDR3: TGTGCCAGCACCAACCTCGGGACAGGGGAGGATCAGCCCCAGCATTTT.

The chain carries TRBV6-5 and TRBJ2-1, with 9 bases that match TRBD1. J gave up 4 bases and V 4 bases, and 5 bases lay outside the gene matches. Germline values: CDR1 MNHEY, CDR2 SVGAGI. There are 15 residues in the CDR3. CDR3 region: CASSSSGQGYNEQFF. The CDR3 DNA reads as TGTGCCAGCAGTTCCTCGGGACAGGGTTACAATGAGCAGTTCTTC.

The chain recombines TRBV9 with TRBJ2-5; 11 nucleotides agree with TRBD2. This CDR3 region has 15 residues. Germline V gene sequence: CDR1 SGDLS, CDR2 YYNGEE. Trimming took 2 bases from V and 3 from J; bases not matched to a gene: 3. CDR3 DNA sequence: TGTGCCAGCAGCGTTTCGGGACTAGCGGAAGAGACCCAGTACTTC. As protein: CASSVSGLAEETQYF. Together with reference TRBV9 and TRBJ2-5, the CDR3 gives the full variable domain: DSGVTQTPKHLITATGQRVTLRCSPRSGDLSVYWYQQSLDQGLQFLIQYYNGEERAKGNILERFSAQQFPDLHSELNLSSLELGDSALYFCASSVSGLAEETQYFGPGTRLLVL.

The chain couples TRBV30 to TRBJ2-2, with a possible D match to TRBD2 (5 bases). From germline, CDR1 is GTSNPN and CDR2 SVGIG (reference sequence). This CDR3 region has 13 residues. The V end was cut by 4 bases, the J end by 6 bases, with 12 bases between. DNA for the CDR3: TGTGCCTGGACCGGACGGGGAGCCGGGGAGCTGTTTTTT. It encodes CAWTGRGAGELFF.

The chain uses TRBV12-3 or TRBV12-4 and TRBJ2-1, with 9 nucleotides matching TRBD2. The CDR3 consists of 10 residues. Losses at the gene ends were 6 bases for V and 13 bases for J; bases not matched to a gene: 1. The CDR3 sequence: CASRGLAQFF. The CDR3 DNA reads TGTGCCAGCAGGGGACTAGCTCAGTTCTTC.

The chain is built from TRBV29-1 and TRBJ2-7, with a tentative D call TRBD2 (5 bases). Germline values: CDR1 SQVTM, CDR2 ANQGSEA. With 7 bases removed from V and 6 bases from J, the gap between germline ends came to 13 bases. The CDR3 runs to 11 residues. The CDR3 nucleotides read TGCAGCGCTTCGGGGAATCGCGAGCAGTACTTC. It is translated as CSASGNREQYF.

This clone appeared a few times. At one end, the junction sequence differs from germline, possibly due to a read error. V gene TRBV7-7 combines with J gene TRBJ2-5; D might be TRBD2 (7 bases). The germline V gene has CDR1 SSHAT and CDR2 FNYEAQ (reference sequence). There are 14 residues in the CDR3. The CDR3 DNA is TGTGCTAGCAGCTTAGGGAGGGGGCAAGAGACCCAGTACTTC. Its protein product is CASSLGRGQETQYF.

This clone was observed a handful of times. The chain employs TRBV4-2 and TRBJ2-1; TRBD2 aligns across 14 bases. Per the germline V gene, CDR1 is LGHNA and CDR2 is YNFKEQ. This CDR3 contains 17 residues. The ends lost 0 bases at V and 9 bases at J; junction bases unmatched: 7. The CDR3 DNA reads as TGTGCCAGCAGCCAAGAGACTAGCGGGGGGGCCATGGTTGAGCAGTTCTTC. The encoded protein is CASSQETSGGAMVEQFF.

The chain joins TRBV24-1 to TRBJ2-7, with TRBD1 matching over 9 bases. Germline V gene lookup returns CDR1 KGHDR and CDR2 SFDVKD. J was trimmed by 3 bases and V by 1 base; bases with no gene match: 6. The CDR3 is made up of 16 amino acids. CDR3 DNA: TGTGCCACCAGTGATTTCTTCCCGGGACAGGGCTACGAGCAGTACTTC. Protein: CATSDFFPGQGYEQYF.